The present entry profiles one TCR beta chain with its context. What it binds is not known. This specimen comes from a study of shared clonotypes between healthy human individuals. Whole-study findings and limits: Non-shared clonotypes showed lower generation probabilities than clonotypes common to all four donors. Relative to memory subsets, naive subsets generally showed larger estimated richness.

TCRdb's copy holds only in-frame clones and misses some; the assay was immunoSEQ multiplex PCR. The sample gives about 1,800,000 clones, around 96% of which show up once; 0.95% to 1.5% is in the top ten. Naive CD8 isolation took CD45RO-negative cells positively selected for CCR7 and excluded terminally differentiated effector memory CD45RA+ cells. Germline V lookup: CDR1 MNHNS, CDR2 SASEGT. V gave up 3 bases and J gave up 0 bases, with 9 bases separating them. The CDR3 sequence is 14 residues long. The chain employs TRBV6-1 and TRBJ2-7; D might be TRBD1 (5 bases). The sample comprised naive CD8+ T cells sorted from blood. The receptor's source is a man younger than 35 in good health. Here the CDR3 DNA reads TGTGCCAGCAGTGATCTGGGGCTCTCCTACGAGCAGTACTTC. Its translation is CASSDLGLSYEQYF.